The 21 T cell receptor beta chains below were found in one sample sequenced in a study of blood T cell repertoires in COVID-19. Assay used: immunoSEQ multiplex PCR; TCRdb lists only in-frame clones, some missing. Of more than 45,000 clones in the sample, approximately 91% were seen once. The specimen sequenced was peripheral blood. These TCRs come from a woman aged 80 or over with acute or convalescent COVID-19.

V usage is TRBV7-2 and J usage is TRBJ1-5; D is undetermined. V was pared by 4 bases and J by 6 bases, with 16 bases between. The CDR3 has 15 amino acids. The germline CDR1 and CDR2 sequences are SGHTA and FQGNSA. The CDR3 region has the DNA TGTGCCAGCAGCTCGGACGGACTCTCGGGTCAGCCCCAGCATTTT. As protein: CASSSDGLSGQPQHF.

The genes are TRBV9 and TRBJ2-1; 9 bases are a match to TRBD2. The V and J ends lost 3 bases and 8 bases, in that order; junction bases with no gene match: 9. Per germline, CDR1 SGDLS and CDR2 YYNGEE. The CDR3 loop spans 15 amino acids. The CDR3 region is CASSDSGSLGDEQFF. CDR3 DNA sequence: TGTGCCAGCAGCGATAGCGGGAGTCTAGGTGATGAGCAGTTCTTC.

This chain uses TRBV27 with TRBJ2-2; 8 bases match TRBD2. V trimming: 3 bases; J trimming: 6 bases; junction bases outside the gene matches: 9. The CDR3 is made up of 16 amino acids. Germline lookup yields CDR1 MNHEY and CDR2 SMNVEV (reference sequence). CDR3 loop: CASSLGAGGKSGELFF. CDR3 DNA: TGTGCCAGCAGTTTGGGGGCGGGAGGAAAATCCGGGGAGCTGTTTTTT.

The V gene is TRBV19, the J gene TRBJ1-1; 8 nucleotides line up with TRBD1. V was clipped by 5 bases and J by 3 bases; unmatched bases: 5. Germline-derived CDR1 and CDR2 are LNHDA and SQIVND (reference sequence). CDR3 length: 14 residues. The CDR3 loop is CASSASGGHTEAFF. In DNA form, the CDR3 reads TGTGCCAGTAGTGCGTCAGGGGGCCACACTGAAGCTTTCTTT. The full variable domain, with the rest looked up from reference TRBV19 and TRBJ1-1, is DGGITQSPKYLFRKEGQNVTLSCEQNLNHDAMYWYRQDPGQGLRLIYYSQIVNDFQKGDIAEGYSVSREKKESFPLTVTSAQKNPTAFYLCASSASGGHTEAFFGQGTRLTVV.

The rearrangement uses TRBV7-2 and TRBJ2-1; D may be TRBD2 (6 bases). The CDR3 runs 14 residues. V dropped 1 base and J dropped 10 bases, with 14 bases sitting between them. In germline, CDR1 is SGHTA, CDR2 FQGNSA. The CDR3 sequence is CASSLGGKGLEQFF. CDR3 nucleotides: TGTGCCAGCAGCTTAGGCGGGAAAGGCCTCGAGCAGTTCTTC.

The gene calls are TRBV29-1 and TRBJ2-1; 9 bases are a match to TRBD1. The germline V gene has CDR1 SQVTM and CDR2 ANQGSEA. Trimming removed 8 bases from V and 5 bases from J; junction bases left unmatched: 7. The CDR3 spans 13 residues. The CDR3: CSSRGQGNNEQFF. DNA of the CDR3: TGCAGCTCACGGGGACAGGGAAACAATGAGCAGTTCTTC.

J is TRBJ1-1 and V is TRBV7-9; tentative D call: TRBD1 (5 bases). Germline-derived CDR1 and CDR2 are SEHNR and FQNEAQ (reference sequence). Trimming took 5 bases from V and 3 from J, leaving 13 bases between them. This CDR3 region has 14 residues. CDR3 sequence: CASSPPGGDTEAFF. Written as DNA, the CDR3 is TGTGCCAGCAGCCCCCCGGGGGGGGACACTGAAGCTTTCTTT. The full variable domain, its missing parts supplied by reference TRBV7-9 and TRBJ1-1, is DTGVSQNPRHKITKRGQNVTFRCDPISEHNRLYWYRQTLGQGPEFLTYFQNEAQLEKSRLLSDRFSAERPKGSFSTLEIQRTEQGDSAMYLCASSPPGGDTEAFFGQGTRLTVV.

This chain joins TRBV12-3 or TRBV12-4 and TRBJ2-1, with 8 bases aligning to TRBD2. V shed 6 bases and J 10 bases; nucleotides not matched to a gene: 5. CDR3 length: 12 amino acids. CDR3 DNA sequence: TGTGCCAGCAGGGGGACTAGTAGGGAGCAGTTCTTC. The encoded protein is CASRGTSREQFF.

The chain uses TRBV6-2 or TRBV6-3 and TRBJ2-3; 12 bases align to TRBD2. The CDR3 runs 15 residues. Trimming took 6 bases from V and 5 from J; bases not matched to a gene: 6. Germline-derived CDR1 and CDR2 are MNHEY and SVGEGT. As DNA, the CDR3 is TGTGCCAGCAGCCTCCGACTAGCGGGAGAAGATACGCAGTATTTT. This gives the protein CASSLRLAGEDTQYF.

This chain joins TRBV6-5 and TRBJ2-7; 7 nucleotides agree with TRBD2. Germline CDR1 MNHEY, CDR2 SVGAGI. The CDR3 runs to 14 residues. V dropped 6 bases and J dropped 2; count of bases not matched to a gene: 7. The CDR3 region is CASRREKGTYEQYF. In DNA form, the CDR3 reads TGTGCCAGCAGGCGGGAGAAAGGGACCTACGAGCAGTACTTC.

This clone has only a few counts. The CDR3, as DNA: TGTGCCAGCAGGCACAGGGTCACTGAAGCTTTCTTT. This encodes CASRHRVTEAFF. V and J are TRBV6-5 and TRBJ1-1; D is possibly TRBD1 (6 bases). Trimming cost V 6 bases and J 4 bases, with 9 bases left between them. Germline V gene data show CDR1 as MNHEY and CDR2 as SVGAGI. The CDR3 runs 12 residues.

A note on this clone: One end of the junction is discordant with germline, which a read error may explain. This sequence joins TRBV2 and TRBJ1-2; 7 positions agree with TRBD1. There are 12 residues in the CDR3. Per the germline V gene, CDR1 is SNHLY and CDR2 is FYNNEI. The CDR3 DNA reads TGTGCCAGCAGTGACGACAGGGACTTATCATTCTTC. It specifies CASSDDRDLSFF.

CDR3 nucleotides: TGTGCCAGCAGTTCTGCGGGAGTAGTGACAGATACGCAGTATTTT. Translating it yields CASSSAGVVTDTQYF. The rearrangement joins TRBV28 to TRBJ2-3, with 7 bases fitting TRBD2. The CDR3 extends over 15 amino acids. V was pared by 4 bases and J by 3 bases, with 7 bases of the junction left unmatched. CDR1 and CDR2 (germline): MDHEN, SYDVKM.

This clone was observed once. V usage is TRBV24-1 and J usage is TRBJ2-3; 8 nucleotides match TRBD2. Per the germline V gene, CDR1 is KGHDR and CDR2 is SFDVKD. The CDR3 is made up of 16 amino acids. The J segment lost 4 bases and the V segment lost 4 bases, leaving 9 bases of the junction unmatched. The CDR3: CATSEAGVGGPDTQYF. The CDR3 region has the DNA TGTGCCACCAGTGAAGCGGGAGTAGGGGGGCCAGATACGCAGTATTTT.

CDR3 region: CATSDYPGELFF. In nucleotides, the CDR3 is TGTGCCACCAGTGACTACCCCGGGGAGCTGTTTTTT. The chain has TRBV24-1 and TRBJ2-2; D unresolved. CDR3 length equals 12 residues. Germline CDR1 reads KGHDR; CDR2 reads SFDVKD. The V and J ends lost 4 bases and 6 bases respectively, with 5 bases between them.

This clone turned up a few times. V gene TRBV4-2 combines with J gene TRBJ2-7, with 13 bases lining up with TRBD2. Germline CDR1 and CDR2: LGHNA and YNFKEQ. V shed 5 bases, J shed 6 bases, and the junction held 4 bases outside the gene matches. The CDR3 covers 14 residues. The CDR3 reads CASSSGLAGSEQYF. The CDR3 DNA follows: TGTGCCAGCAGCTCGGGACTAGCGGGATCCGAGCAGTACTTC.

This clone has only one observation. The J gene is TRBJ1-4, the V gene TRBV4-1; D is perhaps TRBD1 (5 bases). This CDR3 region has 12 residues. Trimming shortened V by 3 bases and J by 8 bases, and 7 bases separated the two germline ends. Per germline, CDR1 MGHRA and CDR2 YSYEKL. CDR3 bases: TGCGCCAGCAGCCAGGGGGGGGAAAAACTGTTTTTT. As protein: CASSQGGEKLFF.

This chain uses TRBV3-1 (or the pseudogene TRBV3-2) with TRBJ2-1; 7 positions agree with TRBD2. The CDR3 contains 15 residues. The junction had 10 bases not matched to a gene; V was cut back by 4 bases and J by 7 bases. Germline-derived CDR1 and CDR2 are LGHDT and YNNKEL (reference sequence). The CDR3 here is CASSPIAGLTNEQFF. The CDR3 DNA is TGTGCCAGCAGCCCTATAGCGGGTTTGACGAATGAGCAGTTCTTC.

J is TRBJ1-5 and V is TRBV9; D is uncertain. Germline lookup yields CDR1 SGDLS and CDR2 YYNGEE. The CDR3 covers 13 residues. The CDR3: CAEPGFCNQPQHF. CDR3 DNA sequence: TGTGCAGAACCAGGTTTTTGCAATCAGCCCCAGCATTTT.

In DNA, the CDR3 is TGTGCCTGGAGTTTCCAGCGGGGGTTCTCCTACGAGCAGTACTTC. This codes for CAWSFQRGFSYEQYF. The chain employs TRBV30 and TRBJ2-7, with 8 bases identical to TRBD2. CDR1 and CDR2 (germline): GTSNPN, SVGIG (reference sequence). J gave up 0 bases and V 2 bases, and 6 bases lay outside the gene matches. The CDR3 length is 15 residues.

V is TRBV19 and J is TRBJ1-1; tentatively, D is TRBD1 (6 bases). Between the trimmed V and J ends, which lost 4 bases and 7 bases, there was a span of 16 bases. The CDR3 loop spans 14 amino acids. Germline loops: CDR1 LNHDA, CDR2 SQIVND (reference sequence). The CDR3 spells CASSTSPGTREAFF. In nucleotides, the CDR3 is TGTGCCAGTAGTACCAGTCCCGGGACACGTGAAGCTTTCTTT.